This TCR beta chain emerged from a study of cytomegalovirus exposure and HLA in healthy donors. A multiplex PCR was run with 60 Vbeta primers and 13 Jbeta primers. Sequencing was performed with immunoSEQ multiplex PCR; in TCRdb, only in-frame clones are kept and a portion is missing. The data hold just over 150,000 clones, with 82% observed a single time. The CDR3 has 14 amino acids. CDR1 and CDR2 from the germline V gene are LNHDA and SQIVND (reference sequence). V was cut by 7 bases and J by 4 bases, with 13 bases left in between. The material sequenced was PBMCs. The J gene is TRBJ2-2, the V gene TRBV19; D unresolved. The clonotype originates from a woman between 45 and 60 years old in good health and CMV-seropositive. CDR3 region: CASTRSTGTGELFF. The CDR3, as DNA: TGTGCCAGTACAAGGTCCACGGGCACCGGGGAGCTGTTTTTT. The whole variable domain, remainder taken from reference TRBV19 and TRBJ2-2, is DGGITQSPKYLFRKEGQNVTLSCEQNLNHDAMYWYRQDPGQGLRLIYYSQIVNDFQKGDIAEGYSVSREKKESFPLTVTSAQKNPTAFYLCASTRSTGTGELFFGEGSRLTVL.